Presented here are 21 T cell receptor beta chains from one specimen sequenced in a study of blood T cell repertoires in COVID-19. Method: immunoSEQ multiplex PCR; TCRdb's copy keeps in-frame clones and lacks some. The sample holds about 170,000 clones; roughly 90% are singletons and the top ten take under 30%. The sample comprised peripheral blood. The receptors were sampled from a man in his sixties with acute or convalescent COVID-19.

J is TRBJ2-5 and V is TRBV24-1; 8 bases align to TRBD2. V shed 4 bases, J shed 2 bases, and the junction held 8 bases outside the gene matches. The V gene's germline CDR1 is KGHDR and CDR2 SFDVKD. This CDR3 is built from 16 residues. The CDR3 loop reads CATSEGGTSLQETQYF. CDR3 coding DNA: TGTGCCACCAGTGAGGGGGGGACTAGTTTACAAGAGACCCAGTACTTC.

V and J are TRBV11-2 and TRBJ2-3; 8 bases agree with TRBD2. V shed 0 bases, J shed 3 bases, and the junction held 8 bases outside the gene matches. CDR3 length equals 17 residues. In germline, CDR1 is SGHAT, CDR2 FQNNGV. The CDR3 here is CASSLDPRGGSTDTQYF. CDR3 in DNA: TGTGCCAGCAGCTTAGATCCCCGGGGGGGCAGTACAGATACGCAGTATTTT.

The gene calls are TRBV29-1 and TRBJ1-1; no firm D call. The germline V and J ends were trimmed by 4 bases and 4 bases, with 10 bases remaining between them. The CDR3 loop spans 12 amino acids. Germline lookup yields CDR1 SQVTM and CDR2 ANQGSEA. DNA for the CDR3: TGCAGCGTTGCCGGAGTGGCCACTGAAGCTTTCTTT. Translated: CSVAGVATEAFF.

This clone appeared many times. The chain combines TRBV24-1 with TRBJ1-1; 7 bases map to TRBD1. CDR3 size: 12 residues. Germline assignment: CDR1 KGHDR and CDR2 SFDVKD. Losses at the gene ends were 2 bases for V and 11 bases for J; bases not matched to a gene: 4. Here the CDR3 reads CATSDWTGSAFF. The CDR3 nucleotides read TGTGCCACCAGTGATTGGACAGGAAGTGCTTTCTTT.

This chain uses TRBV30 with TRBJ1-5, with TRBD1 matching over 9 bases. The CDR3 sequence is 15 residues long. Trimming removed 4 bases from V and 5 bases from J; junction bases left unmatched: 9. Germline assignment: CDR1 GTSNPN and CDR2 SVGIG (reference sequence). The DNA for the CDR3 is TGTGCCTGGACCCTGCCCACAGGGGGCCATCAGCCCCAGCATTTT. Protein sequence: CAWTLPTGGHQPQHF. Based on the CDR3 plus reference TRBV30 and TRBJ1-5, the full variable domain is SQTIHQWPATLVQPVGSPLSLECTVEGTSNPNLYWYRQAAGRGLQLLFYSVGIGQISSEVPQNLSASRPQDRQFILSSKKLLLSDSGFYLCAWTLPTGGHQPQHFGDGTRLSIL.

The chain joins TRBV9 to TRBJ1-6, with D hard to call. The CDR3 sequence is 14 residues long. CDR1 is SGDLS, CDR2 YYNGEE, per germline. Trimming took off 3 bases at V and 4 bases at J, with 8 bases between the two ends. The CDR3 bases are TGTGCCAGCAGCGCGAGCGCGTATAATTCACCCCTCCACTTT. It is translated as CASSASAYNSPLHF.

The chain joins TRBV24-1 to TRBJ2-1; 8 bases are shared with TRBD2. Looked up from germline, CDR1 is KGHDR and CDR2 is SFDVKD. The junction had 4 bases not matched to a gene; V was cut back by 4 bases and J by 9 bases. The CDR3 runs to 13 residues. For the CDR3, the DNA is TGTGCCACCAGTGAGGGACTAGGGACTGAGCAGTTCTTC. It translates to CATSEGLGTEQFF.

The chain's CDR3 is CASSHFPDGDRGHQPQHF. The CDR3 nucleotides read TGTGCCAGCAGCCACTTCCCGGATGGGGACAGGGGTCATCAGCCCCAGCATTTT. The chain joins TRBV14 to TRBJ1-5; 10 bases are shared with TRBD1. The CDR3 consists of 18 residues. Germline assignment: CDR1 SGHDN and CDR2 FVKESK. J was trimmed by 5 bases and V by 3 bases; bases with no gene match: 13.

The V gene is TRBV4-2, the J gene TRBJ1-4; 8 bases line up with TRBD1. CDR1 LGHNA and CDR2 YNFKEQ come from the germline V gene. The CDR3 spans 15 residues. J lost 7 bases, V lost 3 bases, and 7 bases had no gene match. Here the CDR3 reads CASSQSWTGSEKLFF. CDR3 coding DNA: TGTGCCAGCAGCCAGTCGTGGACAGGGAGTGAAAAACTGTTTTTT.

This rearrangement joins TRBV9 to TRBJ2-5; 8 bases fit TRBD1. J was trimmed by 5 bases and V by 0 bases; bases with no gene match: 9. Per the germline V gene, CDR1 is SGDLS and CDR2 is YYNGEE. The CDR3 has 16 amino acids. The CDR3 loop reads CASSVEGRGRKETQYF. In DNA, the CDR3 is TGTGCCAGCAGCGTAGAGGGCAGGGGGCGTAAGGAGACCCAGTACTTC. Together with reference TRBV9 and TRBJ2-5, the CDR3 gives the full variable domain: DSGVTQTPKHLITATGQRVTLRCSPRSGDLSVYWYQQSLDQGLQFLIQYYNGEERAKGNILERFSAQQFPDLHSELNLSSLELGDSALYFCASSVEGRGRKETQYFGPGTRLLVL.

CDR3 region: CASSITTGGNEKLFF. The CDR3 coding sequence is TGTGCCAGCAGCATTACGACAGGGGGCAATGAAAAACTGTTTTTT. The rearrangement links TRBV5-6 to TRBJ1-4; 10 positions match TRBD1. J lost 5 bases, V lost 4 bases, and 5 bases had no gene match. CDR3 size: 15 residues. Germline V lookup: CDR1 SGHDT, CDR2 YYEEEE.

CDR3 amino acids: CASSSGQESSGNTIYF. As DNA, the CDR3 is TGTGCCAGCTCCTCCGGACAGGAGAGCTCTGGAAACACCATATATTTT. This chain connects TRBV18 to TRBJ1-3; 7 bases are shared with TRBD1. Germline assignment: CDR1 KGHSH and CDR2 LQKENI. The junction had 8 bases not matched to a gene; V was cut back by 6 bases and J by 0 bases. The CDR3 extends over 16 amino acids.

The genes are TRBV12-3 or TRBV12-4 and TRBJ1-2, with 11 bases matching TRBD1. The CDR3 is 13 residues long. The trim removed 4 bases at V and 7 bases at J, leaving 2 bases unmatched. In nucleotides, the CDR3 is TGTGCCAGCAGTTACGGGACAGGGGGTGGCTACACCTTC. Translation: CASSYGTGGGYTF.

This chain joins TRBV30 and TRBJ1-6, with 8 bases lining up with TRBD1. Unmatched junction bases numbered 7, after V lost 2 bases and J lost 7 bases. Per the germline V gene, CDR1 is GTSNPN and CDR2 is SVGIG (reference sequence). This CDR3 is 15 amino acids long. The CDR3 DNA reads as TGTGCCTGGAGTATCGCAGGGGGCTGGAATTCACCCCTCCACTTT. It translates to CAWSIAGGWNSPLHF.

The rearrangement links TRBV7-3 to TRBJ2-2; 14 bases map to TRBD2. This CDR3 spans 17 amino acids. Germline CDR1 is SGHTA and CDR2 is FQGTGA. V lost 5 bases, J lost 5 bases, and 7 bases stayed unmatched. The CDR3 DNA reads TGTGCCAGCAGCCTTATGGGACTAGCGGGAGATACCGGGGAGCTGTTTTTT. Translated, it gives CASSLMGLAGDTGELFF.

The CDR3 sequence: CASSQCVGDTFCEQYF. For the CDR3, the DNA is TGCGCCAGCAGTCAATGCGTCGGGGACACCTTTTGCGAGCAGTACTTC. The chain links TRBV23-1 to TRBJ2-7; possibly TRBD1 for D (6 bases). TRBV23-1 is known as an ORF, though its function is uncertain. Trimming took 1 base from V and 6 from J, leaving 19 bases between them. CDR3 length: 16 residues.

V and J are TRBV12-3 or TRBV12-4 and TRBJ1-3; D is undetermined. V dropped 3 bases and J dropped 6 bases, with 9 bases sitting between them. The CDR3 has 13 amino acids. Here the CDR3 DNA reads TGTGCCAGCAGTTTGAGGGCAGCAAACACCATATATTTT. The encoded protein is CASSLRAANTIYF.

The chain uses TRBV4-1 and TRBJ1-4, with D uncertain. Trimming left V 2 bases short and J 0 bases short, with 10 bases between. The length of the CDR3 is 16 residues. Germline V gives CDR1 MGHRA, CDR2 YSYEKL. The CDR3 nucleotides are TGCGCCAGCAGCCAATTGGCGGTTGCAACTAATGAAAAACTGTTTTTT. It yields the protein CASSQLAVATNEKLFF.

The V and J genes are TRBV7-9 and TRBJ2-7; tentatively, D is TRBD1 (5 bases). Germline values: CDR1 SEHNR, CDR2 FQNEAQ (reference sequence). CDR3 length: 13 residues. The V end lost 4 bases, the J end lost 2 bases, and 9 bases lay between the germline ends. The CDR3 coding sequence is TGTGCCAGCAGCTCCCAGGGAACCTACGAGCAGTACGTC. Amino acid sequence: CASSSQGTYEQYV.

The genes are TRBV20-1 and TRBJ2-7; no reliable D call. V gave up 3 bases and J gave up 3 bases, with 6 bases separating them. This CDR3 region has 11 residues. Per germline, CDR1 DFQATT and CDR2 SNEGSKA (reference sequence). The CDR3 DNA reads as TGCAGTGCTAGTCACAACTACGAGCAGTACTTC. Residues: CSASHNYEQYF.

This clone was detected only once. The chain is built from TRBV6-1 and TRBJ2-2; no firm D call. Trimming took off 1 base at V and 3 bases at J, with 6 bases between the two ends. Germline V gene data show CDR1 as MNHNS and CDR2 as SASEGT. The CDR3 spans 14 residues. As DNA, the CDR3 is TGTGCCAGCAGTGAAGTCAGATACACCGGGGAGCTGTTTTTT. This gives the protein CASSEVRYTGELFF.